This T cell receptor beta chain was profiled in a study of radiation and T cells in renal cell carcinoma. General study results and limits: In blood, top tumor clones expanded by 2 weeks, shrinking by 4.

Time point defined: blood 4 weeks post-SBRT, at nephrectomy. The treatment was: 15 Gy SBRT to primary tumor, nephrectomy 4 weeks later. Assay used: immunoSEQ multiplex PCR; TCRdb lists only in-frame clones, some missing. The sample includes tens of thousands of clones, 65% to 85% of them seen just once. This clone was found a few times. Its target is not known. This CDR3 has 15 amino acids. V trimming: 6 bases; J trimming: 6 bases; junction bases outside the gene matches: 12. Germline CDR1 is MRHNA and CDR2 is SNTAGT. The genes are TRBV6-4 and TRBJ2-5; 8 positions match TRBD2. The receptor's source is a man between 60 and 70 years old with renal cell carcinoma. The sample here was blood, taken from a patient whose treatment included radiotherapy and nephrectomy. CDR3: CASSDTSGGGQTQYF. The CDR3 DNA is TGTGCCAGCAGCGATACTAGCGGCGGGGGTCAGACCCAGTACTTC.